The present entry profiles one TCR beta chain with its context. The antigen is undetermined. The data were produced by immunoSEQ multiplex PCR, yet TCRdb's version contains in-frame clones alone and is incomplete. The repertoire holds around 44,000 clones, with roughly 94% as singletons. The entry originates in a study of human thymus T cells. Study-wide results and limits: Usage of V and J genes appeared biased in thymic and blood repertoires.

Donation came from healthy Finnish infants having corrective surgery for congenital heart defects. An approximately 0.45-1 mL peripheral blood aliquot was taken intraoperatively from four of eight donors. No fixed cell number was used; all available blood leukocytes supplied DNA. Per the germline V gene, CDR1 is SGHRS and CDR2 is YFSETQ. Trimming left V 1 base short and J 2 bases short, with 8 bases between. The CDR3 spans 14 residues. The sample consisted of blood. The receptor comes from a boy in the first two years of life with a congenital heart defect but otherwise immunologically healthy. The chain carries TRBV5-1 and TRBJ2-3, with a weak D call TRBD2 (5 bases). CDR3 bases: TGCGCCAGCAGCTTGCCTGACTACACAGATACGCAGTATTTT. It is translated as CASSLPDYTDTQYF.